Listed below are T cell receptor beta chains from one sample, sequenced in a study of T cell responses to AZD1222 COVID-19 vaccine. Sequencing used immunoSEQ multiplex PCR; TCRdb keeps in-frame clones, though not all of them. The table records around 63,000 clones, approximately 85% of them present only once. This specimen was peripheral blood, taken on day 0 of AZD1222 vaccination. These receptors originate from an adult in good health. The CDR3 runs from the conserved cysteine through the conserved F or W.

v_call: TRBV6-1
cdr3_aa: CASSENPRGVSKNIQYF

v_call: TRBV6-5
cdr3_aa: CASSYSQGYLEAFF

v_call: TRBV18
cdr3_aa: CASSRAGQIDNEQFF

v_call: TRBV27
cdr3_aa: CASSPGLRGNQPQHF

v_call: TRBV5-4
cdr3_aa: CASSFTGGGFYEKLFF

v_call: TRBV6-5
cdr3_aa: CASTAEIYSNQPQHF

v_call: TRBV19
cdr3_aa: CASSIEGAGSYNEQFF

v_call: TRBV5-6
cdr3_aa: CASSLAGANYGYTF

v_call: TRBV10-3
cdr3_aa: CAIRSLLESTDTQYF

v_call: TRBV19
cdr3_aa: CASSGAVYGYTF

v_call: TRBV5-4
cdr3_aa: CASSTNRGRGVQETQYF

v_call: TRBV12-3/TRBV12-4
cdr3_aa: CASSRTGFEQYF

v_call: TRBV6-5
cdr3_aa: CASSYRRFNQGYGYTF

v_call: TRBV7-9
cdr3_aa: CASSLDRELFF

v_call: TRBV9
cdr3_aa: CASSVGGVEKTQYF

v_call: TRBV3-1/TRBV3-2
cdr3_aa: CASSFFPPSNYGYTF

v_call: TRBV11-2
cdr3_aa: CASSLLVNEQFF

v_call: TRBV12-3/TRBV12-4
cdr3_aa: CASSWGRDGYTF

v_call: TRBV18
cdr3_aa: CASAYYRGDSPLHF

v_call: TRBV2
cdr3_aa: CASSGLDTGFGNTIYF

v_call: TRBV12-3/TRBV12-4
cdr3_aa: CASSPPWAEAFF

v_call: TRBV10-3
cdr3_aa: CAISEYPGLAGGHGETQYF

v_call: TRBV24-1
cdr3_aa: CATSDLRLERGEQFF

v_call: TRBV28
cdr3_aa: CASSRQLQETQYF

v_call: TRBV5-1
cdr3_aa: CASRPPGAMNTEAFF

v_call: TRBV28
cdr3_aa: CASSLGGTGATIYGYTF

v_call: TRBV5-5
cdr3_aa: CASSLVRGIGEQYF

v_call: TRBV7-2
cdr3_aa: CASSLLTVSGNTIYF

v_call: TRBV29-1
cdr3_aa: CSVGGRSLMNTEAFF

v_call: TRBV7-2
cdr3_aa: CASSSTLAGPTGELFF

v_call: TRBV5-1
cdr3_aa: CASSLESGHSYNSPLHF

v_call: TRBV9
cdr3_aa: CASSAGQGVLETQYF

v_call: TRBV9
cdr3_aa: CASSVDPSKQPQHF

v_call: TRBV24-1
cdr3_aa: CATSAGLAGPLYNEQFF

v_call: TRBV11-2
cdr3_aa: CASSLAQWGPGEQYF

v_call: TRBV5-1
cdr3_aa: CASSLTTGNSPLHF

v_call: TRBV29-1
cdr3_aa: CCHAVGGATEAFF

v_call: TRBV18
cdr3_aa: CASSPGQYNQPQHF

v_call: TRBV5-8
cdr3_aa: CASSSGQLNEKLFF

v_call: TRBV2
cdr3_aa: CASSRQGPGANEKLFF

v_call: TRBV7-8
cdr3_aa: CASSSSGHIDEKLFF

v_call: TRBV7-9
cdr3_aa: CASSLQSGTPSRGYTF

v_call: TRBV19
cdr3_aa: CASSTPRGRRGQPQHF

v_call: TRBV29-1
cdr3_aa: CSVKRQGPNAGELFF

v_call: TRBV12-3/TRBV12-4
cdr3_aa: CASQTGDNEKLFF